The 23 T cell receptor beta chains below were found in one sample sequenced in a study of CD8+CD57+ T cells in acquired aplastic anemia. The template for TCR beta VDJ and CDR3 sequence profiling was genomic DNA. Each CDR3 protein is one row after TCRdb ran MiXCR on the reads. The sample records 190,000 or so distinct CDR3 sequences, approximately 57% being singletons. Sequencing used sorted CD4+, CD8+, or CD8+CD57+ T cells (not recorded which) from PBMCs. The receptors come from a human donor in good health.

The chain couples TRBV20-1 to TRBJ1-3, with D possibly TRBD1 on 5 matching bases. Trimming left V 6 bases short and J 4 bases short, with 16 bases between. CDR1 is DFQATT and CDR2 is SNEGSKA in the germline V gene (reference sequence). This CDR3 is 14 amino acids long. CDR3 nucleotides: TGCAGTGCACGGGGAGGGGAGGTGGGAAACACCATATATTTT. This gives the protein CSARGGEVGNTIYF.

This chain joins TRBV9 and TRBJ2-5; 15 bases are a match to TRBD2. Germline loops: CDR1 SGDLS, CDR2 YYNGEE. There are 16 residues in the CDR3. V shed 3 bases and J 5 bases; nucleotides not matched to a gene: 5. As DNA, the CDR3 is TGTGCCAGCAGCGAAGGACTAGCGGGGGGGCGGGAGACCCAGTACTTC. This translates into CASSEGLAGGRETQYF.

The rearrangement uses TRBV15 and TRBJ2-7; TRBD2 aligns across 8 bases. Germline V gives CDR1 LNHNV, CDR2 YYDKDF (reference sequence). The CDR3 sequence is 14 residues long. The junction had 4 bases not matched to a gene; V was cut back by 1 base and J by 5 bases. The CDR3 here is CATSRVREGNEQYF. CDR3 nucleotide sequence: TGTGCCACCAGCAGAGTACGGGAGGGTAACGAGCAGTACTTC.

Comments on this clonotype: This clone may be a read error of a much larger clone one base away. This rearrangement joins TRBV29-1 to TRBJ1-1; no firm D call. This CDR3 contains 12 residues. Germline V gene data show CDR1 as SQVTM and CDR2 as ANQGSEA. This CDR3 is CGVESENSEAFF. The CDR3 bases are TGCGGCGTTGAAAGCGAAAACAGTGAAGCTTTCTTT.

Many counts were recorded for this clonotype. The chain has TRBV20-1 and TRBJ1-5, with TRBD1 identical over 11 bases. The CDR3 totals 18 residues. The germline V gene has CDR1 DFQATT and CDR2 SNEGSKA (reference sequence). V shed 5 bases and J 2 bases; nucleotides not matched to a gene: 14. CDR3 in amino acids: CSAWVGTGGEIGNQPQHF. The CDR3 DNA follows: TGCAGTGCTTGGGTCGGGACAGGGGGGGAAATCGGCAATCAGCCCCAGCATTTT.

This clonotype occurred once. V gene TRBV29-1 combines with J gene TRBJ1-4, with D possibly being TRBD1 (6 bases). Germline V gene lookup returns CDR1 SQVTM and CDR2 ANQGSEA. Trimming stripped 3 bases from V and 5 bases from J, with 10 bases between. The CDR3 runs to 13 residues. The CDR3 reads CSVDPGANEKLFF. DNA for the CDR3: TGCAGCGTTGATCCAGGGGCCAATGAAAAACTGTTTTTT.

This CDR3 is CSAAALLLPYEQYF. CDR3 nucleotide sequence: TGCAGTGCCGCCGCCCTGCTACTTCCTTACGAGCAGTACTTC. The J gene is TRBJ2-7, the V gene TRBV20-1; the D is unclear. V lost 6 bases to trimming and J lost 4 bases, with 19 bases between them. CDR3 length: 14 amino acids. The germline V gene encodes CDR1 DFQATT and CDR2 SNEGSKA (reference sequence).

The sample holds a few counts of this clonotype. The CDR3 DNA follows: TGCGCCAGCAGCGCGGACAGTTACAATGAGCAGTTCTTC. As protein: CASSADSYNEQFF. The V call is TRBV10-1, the J call TRBJ2-1, with D maybe TRBD1 (6 bases). CDR3 length: 13 amino acids. V was clipped by 6 bases and J by 4 bases, with 10 bases between them. CDR1 and CDR2 (germline): WNHNN, SYGVQD (reference sequence).

The chain recombines TRBV7-8 with TRBJ2-7; 9 positions agree with TRBD1. The CDR3 runs 15 residues. V shed 5 bases and J 2 bases; nucleotides not matched to a gene: 7. Per germline, CDR1 SGHVS and CDR2 FQNEAQ. The chain's CDR3 is CASSPRTGAAYEQYF. The DNA of the CDR3 is TGTGCCAGCAGCCCGAGGACAGGGGCCGCCTACGAGCAGTACTTC. Together with reference TRBV7-8 and TRBJ2-7, the CDR3 gives the full variable domain: GAGVSQSPRYKVAKRGQDVALRCDPISGHVSLFWYQQALGQGPEFLTYFQNEAQLDKSGLPSDRFFAERPEGSVSTLKIQRTQQEDSAVYLCASSPRTGAAYEQYFGPGTRLTVT.

The chain uses TRBV7-9 and TRBJ2-3, with D perhaps matching TRBD2 (5 bases). The germline V and J ends were trimmed by 5 bases and 6 bases, with 21 bases remaining between them. The CDR3 has 16 residues. Germline loops: CDR1 SEHNR, CDR2 FQNEAQ (reference sequence). The CDR3: CASSPGIWASMDTQYF. In nucleotides, the CDR3 is TGTGCCAGCAGCCCGGGAATATGGGCAAGCATGGATACGCAGTATTTT.

This clonotype has a count of ten or more. The V and J genes are TRBV24-1 and TRBJ2-7, with TRBD1 as a possible D gene (5 bases). Per the germline V gene, CDR1 is KGHDR and CDR2 is SFDVKD. This CDR3 is built from 14 residues. Trimming shortened V by 0 bases and J by 5 bases, and 10 bases separated the two germline ends. Here the CDR3 DNA reads TGTGCCACCAGTGATTTGCAAACAGGAGACGAGCAGTACTTC. It translates to CATSDLQTGDEQYF.

This clonotype has at least ten counts. The chain combines TRBV6-2 or TRBV6-3 with TRBJ2-7; D is possibly TRBD1 or TRBD2 (5 bases each). Per germline, CDR1 MNHEY and CDR2 SVGEGT. The V end was cut by 4 bases, the J end by 2 bases, with 12 bases between. This CDR3 is 14 amino acids long. The CDR3 DNA sequence: TGTGCCAGCAGTTTCCGGGACGTACCCTACGAGCAGTACTTC. Translation gives CASSFRDVPYEQYF.

The sample holds many counts of this clonotype. The chain employs TRBV7-3 and TRBJ2-3, with 10 nucleotides matching TRBD1. The CDR3 sequence is 17 residues long. V was pared by 5 bases and J by 4 bases, with 12 bases of the junction left unmatched. The V gene's germline CDR1 is SGHTA and CDR2 FQGTGA. The CDR3 DNA is TGTGCCAGCAGCCCCCGCCCGGGACAGGGGATTTCAGATACGCAGTATTTT. This codes for CASSPRPGQGISDTQYF.

This clonotype was recorded at least ten times. The CDR3 region has the DNA TGTGCCAGCAGTTCTTCTACCTACGAGCAGTACTTC. Its protein product is CASSSSTYEQYF. V is TRBV28 and J is TRBJ2-7; D unresolved. Germline V gene sequence: CDR1 MDHEN, CDR2 SYDVKM. There are 12 residues in the CDR3. The V end was cut by 4 bases, the J end by 2 bases, with 6 bases between.

Turning to this clonotype: Mismatch with germline at one junction end may stem from a read error. The chain has TRBV7-8 and TRBJ2-3, with 9 bases aligning to TRBD2. Germline values: CDR1 SGHVS, CDR2 FQNEAQ. This CDR3 is built from 15 residues. CDR3 in amino acids: CASSLRGGRTDTQYF. CDR3 nucleotides: TGCGCCAGCAGCTTGCGGGGGGGCCGCACAGATACGCAGTATTTT.

A note on this clonotype: An end of the junction does not agree with germline; a read error may underlie this. The gene calls are TRBV10-3 and TRBJ2-1, with 7 bases that match TRBD1. Germline CDR1 and CDR2: ENHRY and SYGVKD. This CDR3 has 14 amino acids. The CDR3 region has the DNA TGTGCCAGCAGTTACGACAGGGTGAAGAATGAGCAGTTCTTC. Its translation is CASSYDRVKNEQFF.

V is TRBV7-3 and J is TRBJ1-1; D possibly corresponds to TRBD1 (5 bases). The CDR3 is 16 amino acids. Trimming took 2 bases from V and 3 from J, leaving 16 bases between them. The germline gives CDR1 SGHTA, CDR2 FQGTGA. The CDR3 sequence is CASSLVFFGADTEAFF. The CDR3 region has the DNA TGTGCCAGCAGCTTAGTCTTTTTTGGGGCGGACACTGAAGCTTTCTTT.

This clonotype was recorded at least ten times. V usage is TRBV20-1 and J usage is TRBJ2-7; 11 bases line up with TRBD2. Germline V CDR1 and CDR2: DFQATT, SNEGSKA (reference sequence). With V trimmed by 0 bases and J by 4 bases, 5 bases remained unmatched. The CDR3 has 15 amino acids. Here the CDR3 reads CSARDSGTSGYEQYF. In nucleotides, the CDR3 is TGCAGTGCTAGAGATTCCGGGACTAGCGGTTACGAGCAGTACTTC.

The chain is built from TRBV27 and TRBJ2-3, with 8 nucleotides matching TRBD2. Germline loops: CDR1 MNHEY, CDR2 SMNVEV (reference sequence). This CDR3 has 15 amino acids. The V gene end was trimmed by 5 bases and the J gene end by 1 base; junction bases not matched to a gene: 5. The CDR3 DNA follows: TGTGCCAGCAGTCCCCATAGCGGGGGCACAGATACGCAGTATTTT. Encoded protein: CASSPHSGGTDTQYF.

V gene TRBV12-3 or TRBV12-4 combines with J gene TRBJ1-6, with D possibly being TRBD1 (5 bases). The CDR3 length is 13 residues. V lost 6 bases to trimming and J lost 7 bases, with 10 bases between them. Here the CDR3 DNA reads TGTGCCAGCAGGCGGACACAGAATTCACCCCTCCACTTT. This codes for CASRRTQNSPLHF.

Concerning this clonotype: A read error may account for a junction end that differs from germline. V is TRBV14 and J is TRBJ2-7; D is unclear. The germline gives CDR1 SGHDN, CDR2 FVKESK. This CDR3 contains 13 residues. CDR3 region: CASSDPHSYEQYF. For the CDR3, the DNA is TGCGCCAGCAGTGATCCTCACTCCTACGAGCAGTACTTC.

This clonotype was seen ten or more times. The chain combines TRBV6-1 with TRBJ2-7, with 11 bases lining up with TRBD2. The germline V gene encodes CDR1 MNHNS and CDR2 SASEGT. J gave up 7 bases and V 3 bases, and 8 bases lay outside the gene matches. The CDR3 length is 15 residues. The CDR3 here is CASSDSPGLAEEQYF. The CDR3 DNA follows: TGTGCCAGCAGTGACTCGCCGGGACTAGCGGAAGAGCAGTACTTC.

This clonotype has a count of ten or more. The CDR3 DNA is TGTGCCAGCAGCGTAGAGGGGGAGGGGGAGACCCAGTACTTC. Translation gives CASSVEGEGETQYF. J is TRBJ2-5 and V is TRBV9; D might be TRBD2 (7 bases). Trimming pared 0 bases from V and 5 bases from J, leaving 11 bases between. The CDR3 contains 14 residues. Germline V gene data show CDR1 as SGDLS and CDR2 as YYNGEE. Supplemented by reference TRBV9 and TRBJ2-5, the full variable domain reads DSGVTQTPKHLITATGQRVTLRCSPRSGDLSVYWYQQSLDQGLQFLIQYYNGEERAKGNILERFSAQQFPDLHSELNLSSLELGDSALYFCASSVEGEGETQYFGPGTRLLVL.